This TCR beta chain was identified during a study of T cell responses to AZD1222 COVID-19 vaccine (dated by TCRdb to about 2021). Turning to the overall study: AZD1222 recipients given second doses at about 4 weeks or at about 12 weeks were pooled, since spike-specific TCR depth and breadth were not found to differ between the two schedules. A total of under 250 trial participants underwent TCR sequencing, of whom roughly 210 had received two doses of AZD1222 and roughly 26 had received two doses of the MenACWY control vaccine. Enrollment into the trials was organized by age into subgroups of 18-55, 56-69 and 70-plus years, and those subgroups contained roughly 150, 30 and 60 TCR-sequenced participants, respectively.

Regarding this clone: It has no known antigen specificity. Per-base qualities were not stored, and no clone one base away is much larger.

V is clipped by 4 bases and J by 1 base, and the sequence between their germline boundaries is 12 bases long. The CDR3 measures 15 amino acids from cysteine to phenylalanine. Only the CDR3 portion is preserved as DNA: 45 bases, with reading frame beginning at the first base. CDR1 and CDR2 were assigned from the germline V gene as SNHLY and FYNNEI. What this sample's time point label stands for: baseline before first vaccination. Vaccinee samples came from UK trials COV001 and COV002, including a single-blind randomized controlled phase 2/3 trial of AZD1222 (ChAdOx1 nCoV-19) in healthy adults. Trial participant PBMC samples were collected at day 0 and day 28 after the second dose for TCRbeta chain sequencing. Beyond this particular receptor, the publication reports: Reportedly, close to half of the unique spike-specific TCRs recognized epitopes lying outside the regions that are mutated in the B.1.351 and B.1.1.7 variants. No day 14 peak-response samples were available, so repertoires were characterized only after the peak T cell response. Participants were mostly white British, with more females than males. The authors suggested clonal diversity may have been underestimated. In the small 56-69-year group, the increase in depth fell short of significance, most likely because of low power. The vaccine-associated CD4 TCRs covered the entire spike protein, and the dominant responses fell in regions 160-218 and 743-854. Conclusions about previously exposed vaccinees are limited, since just six or seven AZD1222 recipients were seropositive for SARS-CoV-2 at baseline. Spike-specific TCR breadth and depth rose significantly after two AZD1222 doses compared with day 0 and with MenACWY recipients.

The CDR3 regions of human TCRbeta chains were analyzed by immunosequencing. The study's processing was this. TCRs in the repertoires were compared against a reference library of SARS-CoV-2-specific TCRs that had been generated with the MIRA antigen-specificity platform. Breadth meant the fraction of unique TCRs that were SARS-CoV-2-associated, whereas depth meant the fraction of total T cells that were SARS-CoV-2-associated. Using the MIRA data, every spike-specific TCR was mapped to the spike region that the TCR reacted to and assigned to either a CD4 or a CD8 class. Log10-transformed breadth and depth values were compared by one-way ANOVA with Sidak's multiple comparisons tests. This immuneACCESS table, as held by TCRdb, lists in-frame sequences with V and J called but not all clones. Of the missing ones, under half trace to an unresolved V gene in checked studies; the others have no known cause. V, J and clone size were drawn from that table, and D and trimming were deduced from the DNA. In all, the sample holds over 100,000 clones, and around 84% of those were seen once. About a fifth of the sample is in the top ten clones.

This specimen consisted of peripheral blood, obtained on day 0 of AZD1222 vaccination. The sequence is built from TRBV2 and TRBJ2-3; a weak D assignment points to TRBD1 (5 bases agree). The sequence was obtained from an adult in good health. The CDR3 reads CASSAPQGGTDTQYF. The nucleotide sequence is given as TGTGCCAGCAGTGCACCCCAGGGCGGCACAGATACGCAGTATTTT.